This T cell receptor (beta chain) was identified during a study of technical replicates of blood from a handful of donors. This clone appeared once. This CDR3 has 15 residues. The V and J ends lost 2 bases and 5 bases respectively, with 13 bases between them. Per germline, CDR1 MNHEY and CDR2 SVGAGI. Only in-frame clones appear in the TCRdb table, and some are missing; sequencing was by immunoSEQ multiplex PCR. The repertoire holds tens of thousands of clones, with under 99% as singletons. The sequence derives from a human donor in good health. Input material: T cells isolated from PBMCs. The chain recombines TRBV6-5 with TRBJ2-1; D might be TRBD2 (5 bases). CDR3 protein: CASSYRRATNNEQFF. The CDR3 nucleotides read TGTGCCAGCAGTTACCGGCGGGCAACTAACAATGAGCAGTTCTTC.